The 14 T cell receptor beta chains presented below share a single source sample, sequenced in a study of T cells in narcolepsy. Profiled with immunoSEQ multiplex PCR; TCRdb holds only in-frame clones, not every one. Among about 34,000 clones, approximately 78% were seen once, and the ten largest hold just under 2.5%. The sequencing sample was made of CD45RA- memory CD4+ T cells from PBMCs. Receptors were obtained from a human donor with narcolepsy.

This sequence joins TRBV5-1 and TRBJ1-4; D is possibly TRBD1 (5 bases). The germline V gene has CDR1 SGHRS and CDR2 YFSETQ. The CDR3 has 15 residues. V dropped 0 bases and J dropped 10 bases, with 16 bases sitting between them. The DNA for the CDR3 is TGCGCCAGCAGCTTGGATGGGCCTCTGAGGGGAAAACTGTTTTTT. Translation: CASSLDGPLRGKLFF.

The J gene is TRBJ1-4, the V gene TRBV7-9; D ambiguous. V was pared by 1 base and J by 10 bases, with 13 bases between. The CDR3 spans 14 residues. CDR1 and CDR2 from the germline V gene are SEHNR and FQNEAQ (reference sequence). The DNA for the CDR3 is TGTGCCAGCAGCTTAGACGGGGTGGCGAGAAAACTGTTTTTT. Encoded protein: CASSLDGVARKLFF.

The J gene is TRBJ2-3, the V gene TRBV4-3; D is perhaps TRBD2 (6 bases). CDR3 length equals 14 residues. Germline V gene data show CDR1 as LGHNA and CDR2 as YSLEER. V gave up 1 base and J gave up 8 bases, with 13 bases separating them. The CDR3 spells CASSQGRGSGTQYF. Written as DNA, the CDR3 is TGCGCCAGCAGCCAAGGGCGGGGCAGTGGTACGCAGTATTTT.

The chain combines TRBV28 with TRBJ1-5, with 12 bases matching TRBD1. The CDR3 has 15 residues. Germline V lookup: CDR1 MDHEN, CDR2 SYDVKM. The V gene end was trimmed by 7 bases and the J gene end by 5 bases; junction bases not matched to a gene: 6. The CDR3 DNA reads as TGTGCCAGCACCGGGGACAGGGGGCGAGATCAGCCCCAGCATTTT. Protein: CASTGDRGRDQPQHF. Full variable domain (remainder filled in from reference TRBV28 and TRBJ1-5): DVKVTQSSRYLVKRTGEKVFLECVQDMDHENMFWYRQDPGLGLRLIYFSYDVKMKEKGDIPEGYSVSREKKERFSLILESASTNQTSMYLCASTGDRGRDQPQHFGDGTRLSIL.

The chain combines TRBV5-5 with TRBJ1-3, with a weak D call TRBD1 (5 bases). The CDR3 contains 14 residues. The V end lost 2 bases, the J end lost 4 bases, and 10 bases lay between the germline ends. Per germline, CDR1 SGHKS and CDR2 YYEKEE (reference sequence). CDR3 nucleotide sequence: TGTGCCAGCAGCTTTCAGGGCGCGGGAAACACCATATATTTT. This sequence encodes CASSFQGAGNTIYF.

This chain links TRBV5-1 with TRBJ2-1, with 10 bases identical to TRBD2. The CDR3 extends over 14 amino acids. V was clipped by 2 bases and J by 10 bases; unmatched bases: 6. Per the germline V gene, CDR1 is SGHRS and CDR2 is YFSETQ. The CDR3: CASSFQRGGEEQFF. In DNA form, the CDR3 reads TGCGCCAGCAGCTTTCAGCGGGGGGGCGAAGAGCAGTTCTTC.

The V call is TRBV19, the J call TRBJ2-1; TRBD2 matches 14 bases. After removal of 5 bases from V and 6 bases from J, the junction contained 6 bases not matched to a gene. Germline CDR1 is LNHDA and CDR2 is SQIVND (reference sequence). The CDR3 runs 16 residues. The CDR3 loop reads CASSYGTSGSLNEQFF. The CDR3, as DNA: TGTGCCAGTAGTTACGGGACTAGCGGGAGCCTCAATGAGCAGTTCTTC.

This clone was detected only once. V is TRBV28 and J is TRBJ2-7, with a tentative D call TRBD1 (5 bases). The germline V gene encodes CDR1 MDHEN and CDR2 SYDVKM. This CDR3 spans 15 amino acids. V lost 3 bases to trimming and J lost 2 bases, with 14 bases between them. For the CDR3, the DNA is TGTGCCAGCAGTTTCGCAGGGTTGAGCACCTACGAGCAGTACTTC. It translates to CASSFAGLSTYEQYF. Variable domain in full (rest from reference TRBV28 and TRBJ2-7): DVKVTQSSRYLVKRTGEKVFLECVQDMDHENMFWYRQDPGLGLRLIYFSYDVKMKEKGDIPEGYSVSREKKERFSLILESASTNQTSMYLCASSFAGLSTYEQYFGPGTRLTVT.

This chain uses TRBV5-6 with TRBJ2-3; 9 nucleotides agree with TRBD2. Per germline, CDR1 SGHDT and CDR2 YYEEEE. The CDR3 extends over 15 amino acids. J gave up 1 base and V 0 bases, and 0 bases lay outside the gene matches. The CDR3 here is CASSLVAGGTDTQYF. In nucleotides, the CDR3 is TGTGCCAGCAGCTTGGTAGCGGGAGGCACAGATACGCAGTATTTT. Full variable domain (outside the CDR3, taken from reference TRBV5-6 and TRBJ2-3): DAGVTQSPTHLIKTRGQQVTLRCSPKSGHDTVSWYQQALGQGPQFIFQYYEEEERQRGNFPDRFSGHQFPNYSSELNVNALLLGDSALYLCASSLVAGGTDTQYFGPGTRLTVL.

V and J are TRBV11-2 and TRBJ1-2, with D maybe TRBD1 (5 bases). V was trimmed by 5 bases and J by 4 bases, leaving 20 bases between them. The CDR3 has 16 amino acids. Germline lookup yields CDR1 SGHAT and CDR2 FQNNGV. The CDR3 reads CASSVNTGAAGYGYTF. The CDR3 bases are TGTGCCAGCAGCGTAAACACAGGTGCGGCGGGCTATGGCTACACCTTC.

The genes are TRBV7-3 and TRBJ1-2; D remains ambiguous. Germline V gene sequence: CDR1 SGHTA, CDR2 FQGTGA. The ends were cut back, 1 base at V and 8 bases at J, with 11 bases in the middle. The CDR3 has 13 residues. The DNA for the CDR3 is TGTGCCAGCAGCTTAATCGCAGGAGCCGGCTACACCTTC. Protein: CASSLIAGAGYTF.

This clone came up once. The CDR3 sequence: CASSGGPSRSSYNEQFF. In DNA, the CDR3 is TGTGCCAGCAGCGGTGGGCCCTCGCGCAGCTCCTACAATGAGCAGTTCTTC. The chain links TRBV5-6 to TRBJ2-1; D gene uncertain. V dropped 4 bases and J dropped 0 bases, with 17 bases sitting between them. Germline V gene data show CDR1 as SGHDT and CDR2 as YYEEEE. The CDR3 loop spans 17 amino acids.

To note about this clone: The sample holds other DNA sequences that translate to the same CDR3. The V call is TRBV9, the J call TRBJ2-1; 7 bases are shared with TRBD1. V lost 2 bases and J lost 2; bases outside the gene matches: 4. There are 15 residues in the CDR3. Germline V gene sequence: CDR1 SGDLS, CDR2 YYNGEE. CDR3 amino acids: CASSVRQGAYNEQFF. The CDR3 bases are TGTGCCAGCAGCGTCCGTCAGGGGGCCTACAATGAGCAGTTCTTC.

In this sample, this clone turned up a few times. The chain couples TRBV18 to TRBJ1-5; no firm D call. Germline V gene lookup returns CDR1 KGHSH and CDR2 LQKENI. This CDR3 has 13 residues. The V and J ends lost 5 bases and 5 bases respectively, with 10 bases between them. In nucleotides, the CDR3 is TGTGCCAGCTCAGATGGGGTGCATCAGCCCCAGCATTTT. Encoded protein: CASSDGVHQPQHF.